These 8 T cell receptor beta chains share one sample of origin, sequenced in a study of regulatory T cells in long-lasting Graves disease. Time point noted: newly diagnosed GD, antithyroid drugs for less than 3 months. From PBMCs, RNA was extracted and then used to make the TCR library. To make TCR beta libraries, researchers used iRepertoire HTBI primers and Arm-PCR of CDR3 regions. MiXCR, run by TCRdb on the multiplex PCR reads, gives a single entry per CDR3 protein. This table has around 400,000 distinct CDR3 sequences, approximately 12% appearing once. The sample was also linked to a second study, of T cells in Graves' hyperthyroidism and ophthalmopathy.

The source was peripheral blood mononuclear cells (PBMCs), collected at new diagnosis, from a patient treated with antithyroid drugs. These receptor sequences come from a woman aged 18-29 years with Graves disease.

This clonotype appeared many times. The chain employs TRBV20-1 and TRBJ2-1; D remains ambiguous. V was cut by 7 bases and J by 10 bases, with 14 bases left in between. Germline V gene sequence: CDR1 DFQATT, CDR2 SNEGSKA (reference sequence). The CDR3 runs 11 residues. The CDR3 DNA follows: TGCAGTGTTTCATTAACGGACGAGCAGTTCTTC. It yields the protein CSVSLTDEQFF.

This clonotype has a count of ten or more. This chain uses TRBV5-8 with TRBJ2-1, with D possibly called TRBD1 or TRBD2 (6 bases each). Trimming removed 1 base from V and 5 bases from J, with 10 bases in between. Germline CDR1 is SGHTS and CDR2 is YDEGEE. The CDR3 extends over 14 amino acids. CDR3 DNA sequence: TGTGCCAGCAGCTTGTGGGGGGCTCACAATGAGCAGTTCTTC. It yields the protein CASSLWGAHNEQFF.

This clonotype has just a few counts. It may be a read error: a sequence one base away is much more abundant. The chain is built from TRBV7-8 and TRBJ2-1; D is possibly TRBD1 or TRBD2 (5 bases each). V lost 5 bases, J lost 10 bases, and 21 bases lay in between. CDR3 size: 15 residues. Germline CDR1 and CDR2: SGHVS and FQNEAQ. The CDR3 DNA follows: TGTGCCAGCAGCCTGCAGGTCTACGGGGCTGACGAGCAGTTCTTC. This translates into CASSLQVYGADEQFF.

This clonotype showed up just a few times. The chain links TRBV19 to TRBJ1-1; the D gene is possibly TRBD1 (6 bases). This CDR3 is built from 16 residues. Per germline, CDR1 LNHDA and CDR2 SQIVND (reference sequence). The ends were cut back, 0 bases at V and 0 bases at J, with 11 bases in the middle. The CDR3 protein is CASSIDYGTLNTEAFF. CDR3 in DNA: TGTGCCAGTAGTATAGATTACGGGACACTGAACACTGAAGCTTTCTTT.

The V gene is TRBV28, the J gene TRBJ1-2; D uncertain. CDR1 is MDHEN and CDR2 is SYDVKM in the germline V gene. The CDR3 has 14 amino acids. Trimming pared 7 bases from V and 2 bases from J, leaving 14 bases between. In nucleotides, the CDR3 is TGTGCCAGCAATACACGGTTAGCCAACTATGGCTACACCTTC. Translating gives CASNTRLANYGYTF.

This clonotype has at least ten counts. This sequence joins TRBV24-1 and TRBJ2-3, with D unclear. CDR3 size: 17 residues. CDR1 is KGHDR, CDR2 SFDVKD, per germline. Trimming took off 0 bases at V and 4 bases at J, with 16 bases between the two ends. CDR3 residues: CATSDLGRSEAPDTQYF. CDR3 sequence (DNA): TGTGCCACCAGTGATTTGGGTCGGAGTGAAGCTCCAGATACGCAGTATTTT.

There are many counts of this clonotype. The V call is TRBV13, the J call TRBJ2-7; TRBD1 agrees at 10 bases. The CDR3 is 16 residues long. With 4 bases clipped from V and 2 bases from J, the junction kept 8 bases outside the gene matches. From germline, CDR1 is PRHDT and CDR2 FYEKMQ (reference sequence). CDR3 protein: CASSSTGQGTPYEQYV. The CDR3, as DNA: TGTGCCAGCAGCTCAACGGGACAGGGGACCCCCTACGAGCAGTACGTC.

The CDR3 reads CASSVRLAGGRINEQFF. The DNA for the CDR3 is TGTGCCAGCAGCGTAAGGCTAGCGGGGGGGCGTATCAATGAGCAGTTCTTC. J is TRBJ2-1 and V is TRBV9; TRBD2 matches at 12 bases. Trimming removed 1 base from V and 6 bases from J; junction bases left unmatched: 8. The CDR3 consists of 17 residues. CDR1 and CDR2 from the germline V gene are SGDLS and YYNGEE. Complete variable domain (other parts from reference TRBV9 and TRBJ2-1): DSGVTQTPKHLITATGQRVTLRCSPRSGDLSVYWYQQSLDQGLQFLIQYYNGEERAKGNILERFSAQQFPDLHSELNLSSLELGDSALYFCASSVRLAGGRINEQFFGPGTRLTVL.